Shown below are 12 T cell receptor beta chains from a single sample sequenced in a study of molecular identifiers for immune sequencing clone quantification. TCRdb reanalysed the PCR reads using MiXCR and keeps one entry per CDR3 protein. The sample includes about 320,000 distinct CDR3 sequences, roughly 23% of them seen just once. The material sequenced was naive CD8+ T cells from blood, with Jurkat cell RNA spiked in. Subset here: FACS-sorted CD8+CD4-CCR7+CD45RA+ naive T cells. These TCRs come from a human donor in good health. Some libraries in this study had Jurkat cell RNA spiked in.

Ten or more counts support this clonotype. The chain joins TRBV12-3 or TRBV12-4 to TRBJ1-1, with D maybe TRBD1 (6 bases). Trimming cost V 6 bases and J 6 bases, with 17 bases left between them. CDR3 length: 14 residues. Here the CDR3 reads CASSPGGPSAEAFF. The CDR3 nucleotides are TGTGCCAGCAGCCCCGGGGGGCCCAGCGCTGAAGCTTTCTTT.

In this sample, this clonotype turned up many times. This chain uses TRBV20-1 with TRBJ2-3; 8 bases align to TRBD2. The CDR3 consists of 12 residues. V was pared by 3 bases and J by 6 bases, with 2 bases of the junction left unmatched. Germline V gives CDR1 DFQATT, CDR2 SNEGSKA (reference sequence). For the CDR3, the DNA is TGCAGTGCTAGGGGACTAGTGGATACGCAGTATTTT. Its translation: CSARGLVDTQYF.

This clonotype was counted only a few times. CDR3 coding DNA: TGCAGCGTTGATCTTAGTGGCCAGTACGGGAATGAGCAGTTCTTC. This encodes CSVDLSGQYGNEQFF. The rearrangement links TRBV29-1 to TRBJ2-1; D gene unclear. This CDR3 has 15 residues. V lost 3 bases, J lost 7 bases, and 19 bases lay in between. CDR1 is SQVTM, CDR2 ANQGSEA, per germline.

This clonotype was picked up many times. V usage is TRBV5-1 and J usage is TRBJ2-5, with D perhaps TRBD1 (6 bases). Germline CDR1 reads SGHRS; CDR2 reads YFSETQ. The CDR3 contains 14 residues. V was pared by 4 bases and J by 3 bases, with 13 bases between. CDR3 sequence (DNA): TGCGCCAGCAGCCAGGGACAAGATAAAGAGACCCAGTACTTC. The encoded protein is CASSQGQDKETQYF.

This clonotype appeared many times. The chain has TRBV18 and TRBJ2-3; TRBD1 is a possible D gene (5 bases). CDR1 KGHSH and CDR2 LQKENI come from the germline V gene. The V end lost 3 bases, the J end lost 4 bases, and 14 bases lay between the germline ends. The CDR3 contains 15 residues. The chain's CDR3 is CASSPIYTGADTQYF. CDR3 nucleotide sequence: TGTGCCAGCTCACCGATATATACAGGCGCAGATACGCAGTATTTT.

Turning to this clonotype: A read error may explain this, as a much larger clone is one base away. The DNA for the CDR3 is TGTGCCAGCAGTTGCGCAGTGGTCTACGAGCAGTACTTC. It encodes CASSCAVVYEQYF. The chain combines TRBV6-2 or TRBV6-3 with TRBJ2-7; D gene ambiguous. CDR1 is MNHEY, CDR2 SVGEGT, per germline. The CDR3 has 13 residues. V dropped 4 bases and J dropped 3 bases, with 10 bases sitting between them.

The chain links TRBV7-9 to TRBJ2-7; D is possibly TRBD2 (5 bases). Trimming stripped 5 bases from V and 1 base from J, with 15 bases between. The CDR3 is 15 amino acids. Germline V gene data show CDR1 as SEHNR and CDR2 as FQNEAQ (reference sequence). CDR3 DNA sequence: TGTGCCAGCAGCCCTCAAGGGAGCCTATCCTACGAGCAGTACTTC. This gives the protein CASSPQGSLSYEQYF. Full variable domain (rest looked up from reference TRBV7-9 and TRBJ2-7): DTGVSQNPRHKITKRGQNVTFRCDPISEHNRLYWYRQTLGQGPEFLTYFQNEAQLEKSRLLSDRFSAERPKGSFSTLEIQRTEQGDSAMYLCASSPQGSLSYEQYFGPGTRLTVT.

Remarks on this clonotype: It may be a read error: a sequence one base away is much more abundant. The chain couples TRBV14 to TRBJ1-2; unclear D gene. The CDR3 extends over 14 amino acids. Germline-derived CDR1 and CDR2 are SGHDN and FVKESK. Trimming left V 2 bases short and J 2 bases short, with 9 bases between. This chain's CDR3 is CASSQRGGNYGYTF. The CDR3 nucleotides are TGTGCCAGCAGCCAACGCGGCGGGAACTATGGCTACACCTTC. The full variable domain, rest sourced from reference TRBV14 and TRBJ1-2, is EAGVTQFPSHSVIEKGQTVTLRCDPISGHDNLYWYRRVMGKEIKFLLHFVKESKQDESGMPNNRFLAERTGGTYSTLKVQPAELEDSGVYFCASSQRGGNYGYTFGSGTRLTVV.

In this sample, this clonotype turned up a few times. The CDR3 loop is CASSQDRGAYGAYEQYF. CDR3 coding DNA: TGCGCCAGCAGCCAAGATCGCGGGGCGTACGGAGCGTACGAGCAGTACTTC. The rearrangement links TRBV4-3 to TRBJ2-7; a possible D gene is TRBD2 (6 bases). CDR1 is LGHNA, CDR2 YSLEER, per germline. CDR3 size: 17 residues. V lost 0 bases to trimming and J lost 4 bases, with 19 bases between them.

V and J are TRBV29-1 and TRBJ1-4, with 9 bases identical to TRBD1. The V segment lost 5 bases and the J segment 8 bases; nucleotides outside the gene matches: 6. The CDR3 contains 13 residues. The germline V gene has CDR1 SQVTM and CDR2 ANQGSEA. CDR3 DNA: TGCAGCGTTACAGGGGGCCAGGAAGAAAAACTGTTTTTT. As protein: CSVTGGQEEKLFF.

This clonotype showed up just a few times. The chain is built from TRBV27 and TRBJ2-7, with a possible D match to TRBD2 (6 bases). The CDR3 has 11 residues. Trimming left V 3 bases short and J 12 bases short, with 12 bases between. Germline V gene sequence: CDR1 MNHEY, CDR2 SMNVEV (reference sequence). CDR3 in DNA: TGTGCCAGCAGTTTTGGTGGGACTCCGTACTTC. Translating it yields CASSFGGTPYF.

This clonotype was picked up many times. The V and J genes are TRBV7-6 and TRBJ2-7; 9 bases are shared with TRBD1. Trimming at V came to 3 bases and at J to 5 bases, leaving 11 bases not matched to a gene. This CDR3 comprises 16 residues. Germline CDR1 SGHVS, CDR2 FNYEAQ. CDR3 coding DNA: TGTGCCAGCAGCTTCTTTAAGGGACAGGGTCCCCACGAGCAGTACTTC. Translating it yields CASSFFKGQGPHEQYF.